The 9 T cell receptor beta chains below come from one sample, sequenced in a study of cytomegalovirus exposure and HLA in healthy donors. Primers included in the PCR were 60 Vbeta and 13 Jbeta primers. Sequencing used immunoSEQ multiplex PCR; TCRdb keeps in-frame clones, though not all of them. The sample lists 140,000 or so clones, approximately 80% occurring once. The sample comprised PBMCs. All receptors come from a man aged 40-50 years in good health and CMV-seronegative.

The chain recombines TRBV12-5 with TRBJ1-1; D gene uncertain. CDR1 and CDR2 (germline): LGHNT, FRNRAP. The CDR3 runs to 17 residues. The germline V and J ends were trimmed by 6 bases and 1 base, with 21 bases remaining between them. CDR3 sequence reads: CASGTTEMVRGNTEAFF. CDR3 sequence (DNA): TGTGCTAGTGGAACAACAGAAATGGTACGGGGGAACACTGAAGCTTTCTTT.

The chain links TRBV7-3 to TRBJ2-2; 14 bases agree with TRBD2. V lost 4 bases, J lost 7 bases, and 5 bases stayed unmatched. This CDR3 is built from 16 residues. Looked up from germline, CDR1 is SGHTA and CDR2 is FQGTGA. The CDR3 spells CASSSTSGGVGGELFF. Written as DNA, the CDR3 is TGTGCCAGCAGCTCGACTAGCGGGGGGGTAGGCGGGGAGCTGTTTTTT. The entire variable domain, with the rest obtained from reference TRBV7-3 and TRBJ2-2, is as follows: GAGVSQTPSNKVTEKGKYVELRCDPISGHTALYWYRQSLGQGPEFLIYFQGTGAADDSGLPNDRFFAVRPEGSVSTLKIQRTERGDSAVYLCASSSTSGGVGGELFFGEGSRLTVL.

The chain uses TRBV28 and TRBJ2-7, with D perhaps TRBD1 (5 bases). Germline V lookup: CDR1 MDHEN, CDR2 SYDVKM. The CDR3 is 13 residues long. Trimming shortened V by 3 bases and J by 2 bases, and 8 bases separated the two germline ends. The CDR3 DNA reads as TGTGCCAGCAGTTTCAGGGCGACCTACGAGCAGTACTTC. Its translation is CASSFRATYEQYF.

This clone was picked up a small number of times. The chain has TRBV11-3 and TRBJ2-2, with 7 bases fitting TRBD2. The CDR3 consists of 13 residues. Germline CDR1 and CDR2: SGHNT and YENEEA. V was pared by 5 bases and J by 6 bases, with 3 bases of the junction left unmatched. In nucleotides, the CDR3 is TGTGCCAGCAGCCCCGGGGGGTCCGGGGAGCTGTTTTTT. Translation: CASSPGGSGELFF.

The CDR3 protein is CASSQVQGTEQYF. The CDR3, as DNA: TGTGCCAGCAGCCAAGTCCAGGGAACCGAGCAGTACTTC. The genes are TRBV4-2 and TRBJ2-7; perhaps TRBD1 as D (5 bases). CDR1 is LGHNA and CDR2 is YNFKEQ in the germline V gene. This CDR3 has 13 residues. Trimming shortened V by 1 base and J by 6 bases, and 10 bases separated the two germline ends.

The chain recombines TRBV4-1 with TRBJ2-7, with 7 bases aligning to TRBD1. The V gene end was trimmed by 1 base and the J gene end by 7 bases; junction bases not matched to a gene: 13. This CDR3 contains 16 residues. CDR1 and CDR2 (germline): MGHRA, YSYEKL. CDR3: CASSQVKGQAFGEQYF. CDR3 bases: TGCGCCAGCAGCCAAGTAAAAGGACAGGCTTTCGGGGAGCAGTACTTC.

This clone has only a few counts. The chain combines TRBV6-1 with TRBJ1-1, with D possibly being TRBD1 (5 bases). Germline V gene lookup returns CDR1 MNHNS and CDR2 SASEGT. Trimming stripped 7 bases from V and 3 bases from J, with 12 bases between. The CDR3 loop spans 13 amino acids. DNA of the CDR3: TGTGCCAGCAAAGGGGCTATGGACACTGAAGCTTTCTTT. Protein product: CASKGAMDTEAFF.

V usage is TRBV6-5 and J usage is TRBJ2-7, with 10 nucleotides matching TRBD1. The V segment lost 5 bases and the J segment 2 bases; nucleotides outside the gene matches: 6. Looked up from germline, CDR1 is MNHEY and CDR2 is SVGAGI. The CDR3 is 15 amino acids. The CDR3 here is CASSPGQGGAYEQYF. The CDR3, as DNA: TGTGCCAGCAGTCCCGGACAGGGGGGAGCCTACGAGCAGTACTTC.

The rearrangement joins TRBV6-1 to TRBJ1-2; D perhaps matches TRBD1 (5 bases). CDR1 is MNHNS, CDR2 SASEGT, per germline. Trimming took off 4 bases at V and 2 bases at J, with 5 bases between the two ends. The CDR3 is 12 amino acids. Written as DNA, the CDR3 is TGTGCCAGCAGTGGACAGAACTATGGCTACACCTTC. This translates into CASSGQNYGYTF.